Shown below are 15 T cell receptor beta chains from a single sample sequenced in a study of blood T cell repertoires in COVID-19. Produced via immunoSEQ multiplex PCR; TCRdb's table is partial and in-frame only. This table holds about 500,000 clones, about 88% found once. The sequenced material came from peripheral blood. These receptor sequences come from a young man with COVID-19, enrolled during active disease.

This chain uses TRBV7-2 with TRBJ1-4, with D unclear. The CDR3 is 13 residues long. Germline V gene sequence: CDR1 SGHTA, CDR2 FQGNSA. The germline V and J ends were trimmed by 1 base and 8 bases, with 8 bases remaining between them. Here the CDR3 reads CASSLVRLEKLFF. In DNA form, the CDR3 reads TGTGCCAGCAGCTTAGTGCGGCTCGAAAAACTGTTTTTT.

The chain uses TRBV7-6 and TRBJ1-6; possibly TRBD1 for D (6 bases). Germline V lookup: CDR1 SGHVS, CDR2 FNYEAQ. V was trimmed by 1 base and J by 5 bases, leaving 12 bases between them. CDR3 length equals 16 residues. CDR3 DNA sequence: TGTGCCAGCAGCTTAGGTTTAGGGGGGGATAATTCACCCCTCCACTTT. Translation gives CASSLGLGGDNSPLHF.

As concerns this clone: Distinct nucleotide sequences in the sample also encode this CDR3. The chain has TRBV19 and TRBJ1-1; weak D call: TRBD1 (5 bases). Germline CDR1 and CDR2: LNHDA and SQIVND (reference sequence). Trimming cost V 1 base and J 3 bases, with 6 bases left between them. This CDR3 region has 13 residues. CDR3 region: CASSIVGDTEAFF. The CDR3 nucleotides read TGTGCCAGTAGTATAGTAGGGGACACTGAAGCTTTCTTT.

The V gene is TRBV11-2, the J gene TRBJ1-1, with D possibly being TRBD1 (6 bases). The germline gives CDR1 SGHAT, CDR2 FQNNGV. V lost 5 bases to trimming and J lost 5 bases, with 15 bases between them. This CDR3 comprises 14 residues. CDR3 loop: CASSPLDSFTEAFF. CDR3 coding DNA: TGTGCCAGCAGCCCTTTGGACAGCTTTACTGAAGCTTTCTTT.

This chain joins TRBV3-1 (or the pseudogene TRBV3-2) and TRBJ2-3, with TRBD1 identical over 7 bases. The length of the CDR3 is 14 residues. V shed 4 bases, J shed 2 bases, and the junction held 3 bases outside the gene matches. Germline CDR1 is LGHDT and CDR2 is YNNKEL (reference sequence). The CDR3 is CASSPGQITDTQYF. The CDR3 region has the DNA TGTGCCAGCAGCCCGGGACAGATCACAGATACGCAGTATTTT.

The V call is TRBV4-1, the J call TRBJ2-1; TRBD2 aligns across 10 bases. CDR1 is MGHRA and CDR2 is YSYEKL in the germline V gene. V shed 0 bases and J 5 bases; nucleotides not matched to a gene: 7. This CDR3 has 17 amino acids. The CDR3 is CASSQDTGTSANNEQFF. The CDR3 nucleotides are TGCGCCAGCAGCCAAGATACCGGGACTAGCGCCAACAATGAGCAGTTCTTC.

The chain joins TRBV7-9 to TRBJ1-2; the D is unclear. With 2 bases removed from V and 6 bases from J, the gap between germline ends came to 7 bases. This CDR3 spans 12 amino acids. Per germline, CDR1 SEHNR and CDR2 FQNEAQ (reference sequence). The CDR3 DNA reads as TGTGCCAGCAGCTTACAAGAGGATGGCTACACCTTC. Encoded protein: CASSLQEDGYTF. The full variable domain, rest sourced from reference TRBV7-9 and TRBJ1-2, is DTGVSQNPRHKITKRGQNVTFRCDPISEHNRLYWYRQTLGQGPEFLTYFQNEAQLEKSRLLSDRFSAERPKGSFSTLEIQRTEQGDSAMYLCASSLQEDGYTFGSGTRLTVV.

V gene TRBV7-9 combines with J gene TRBJ1-3; the match to TRBD1 covers 9 bases. This CDR3 has 15 residues. The J segment lost 4 bases and the V segment lost 2 bases, leaving 3 bases of the junction unmatched. The V gene's germline CDR1 is SEHNR and CDR2 FQNEAQ (reference sequence). The chain's CDR3 is CASSLHGTGGNTIYF. CDR3 in DNA: TGTGCCAGCAGCTTACATGGGACAGGGGGAAACACCATATATTTT.

CDR3 DNA sequence: TGTGCCAGCAATAACAGGGACACAAATTCACCCCTCCACTTT. Protein sequence: CASNNRDTNSPLHF. V usage is TRBV2 and J usage is TRBJ1-6, with D tentatively TRBD1 (6 bases). Germline assignment: CDR1 SNHLY and CDR2 FYNNEI. V gave up 7 bases and J gave up 7 bases, with 14 bases separating them. This CDR3 spans 14 amino acids.

With respect to this clone: Other nucleotide sequences from this sample produce the same CDR3. This chain links TRBV29-1 with TRBJ1-1; D uncertain. The V end was cut by 4 bases, the J end by 0 bases, with 9 bases between. The V gene's germline CDR1 is SQVTM and CDR2 ANQGSEA. This CDR3 comprises 13 residues. This chain's CDR3 is CSVARRLNTEAFF. For the CDR3, the DNA is TGCAGCGTTGCTCGGCGGTTGAACACTGAAGCTTTCTTT.

CDR3: CASSRDREETQYF. CDR3 DNA: TGTGCCAGCAGTCGGGACAGGGAAGAGACCCAGTACTTC. The rearrangement links TRBV6-2 or TRBV6-3 to TRBJ2-5; 9 positions agree with TRBD1. Germline CDR1 reads MNHEY; CDR2 reads SVGEGT. The CDR3 spans 13 residues. Trimming took 5 bases from V and 3 from J; bases not matched to a gene: 1.

This chain links TRBV11-2 with TRBJ2-1; D unresolved. Germline lookup yields CDR1 SGHAT and CDR2 FQNNGV. V lost 4 bases, J lost 0 bases, and 10 bases lay in between. The CDR3 spans 15 residues. DNA of the CDR3: TGTGCCAGCAGCTCACTTGCCCGCTCCTACAATGAGCAGTTCTTC. The encoded protein is CASSSLARSYNEQFF.

The CDR3 region is CSVLPQVGADTQYF. In DNA, the CDR3 is TGCAGCGTTTTGCCGCAGGTGGGCGCAGATACGCAGTATTTT. The V gene is TRBV29-1, the J gene TRBJ2-3; D call uncertain. Germline V gene sequence: CDR1 SQVTM, CDR2 ANQGSEA. This CDR3 has 14 residues. Trimming cost V 5 bases and J 4 bases, with 16 bases left between them.

V usage is TRBV5-1 and J usage is TRBJ2-1, with TRBD1 matching over 8 bases. The germline V gene encodes CDR1 SGHRS and CDR2 YFSETQ. The CDR3 spans 15 residues. Unmatched junction bases numbered 6, after V lost 1 base and J lost 6 bases. The CDR3 DNA reads as TGCGCCAGCAGCTTGCCAAATCAGGGGGCCAATGAGCAGTTCTTC. It is translated as CASSLPNQGANEQFF.

The chain couples TRBV5-6 to TRBJ2-2; no clear D gene. Trimming took 1 base from V and 0 from J, leaving 10 bases between them. CDR1 and CDR2 (germline): SGHDT, YYEEEE. The CDR3 runs 16 residues. CDR3 loop: CASSLFNRPNTGELFF. The CDR3 DNA follows: TGTGCCAGCAGCTTGTTTAACAGACCGAACACCGGGGAGCTGTTTTTT.